This T cell receptor (beta chain) comes out of a study of control samples from healthy donors and cancer patients. Produced via immunoSEQ multiplex PCR; TCRdb's table is partial and in-frame only. Of over 100,000 clones in the sample, approximately 92% are singletons; the top ten hold roughly 1.9%. CDR1 and CDR2 from the germline V gene are LNHDA and SQIVND (reference sequence). The CDR3 runs 15 residues. V shed 0 bases and J shed 5 bases, with 13 bases lying between them. This receptor was identified in a woman in her forties or fifties in good health. The chain couples TRBV19 to TRBJ2-5, with TRBD2 as a possible D gene (6 bases). Specimen: blood. CDR3 loop: CASSIEGLAMETQYF. In DNA, the CDR3 is TGTGCCAGTAGTATAGAGGGACTGGCAATGGAGACCCAGTACTTC.